This TCR beta chain was captured in a study of TIL therapy for anti-PD-1-resistant metastatic lung cancer (dated by TCRdb to about 2021). Broadly, across the study: Tumors were harvested before any PD-1/PD-L1 blockade; patients then received nivolumab, and those progressing received lymphodepletion, expanded TIL infusion and IL-2. Among the enrolled patients, the median age was about 50 years (range 38-75), and the median tumor PD-L1 proportion score was 5.5% to 6.5%. Most of the cohort had lung adenocarcinoma, a few tumors were EGFR-mutant and two were ALK-rearranged, and half of the patients were current or former smokers. A median non-synonymous tumor mutation burden of about 1.5 mutations per megabase was determined across the cohort by whole-exome sequencing. T cell receptor beta sequencing of tumor and peripheral blood was used to follow clonotypes across the tumor, the expanded TIL product and serial blood samples.

Looking up the germline V gene yields CDR1 SGHAT and CDR2 FQNNGV. From V the trimming removes 0 bases and from J it removes 5 bases, while the gene matches leave 9 bases of the junction unaccounted for. The CDR3 goes from the cysteine to the phenylalanine over 17 residues. The only DNA kept is the CDR3, 51 bases in frame from the first base. TCR beta CDR3 regions were amplified from genomic DNA by bias-controlled multiplex PCR with the immunoSEQ v3 hsTCRB kit. TCR libraries were sequenced on an Illumina NextSeq 500 to about 2 million read pairs for survey level or about 5-6.5 million for deep level. The authors' analysis ran thus. V, D and J genes were assigned, non-productive sequences were removed, and clonality was reported by immunoSEQ Analyzer software. Repertoires were compared using productive Simpson clonality and Morisita overlap index of productive TRB rearrangements between infused TIL and blood. Absolute clonotype counts in blood were estimated as lymphocyte count times CD3+ fraction times the clone's productive frequency. Held by TCRdb, this immuneACCESS table contains in-frame sequences only and omits some clones. Under half of the omission traces to an unresolved V gene where checked; the cause of the rest is unknown. D and trimming come from the DNA, and the V and J calls and clone size come from that table. The sample records tens of thousands of clones, roughly 78% of which are singletons. The top ten constitute about 15% of the sample.

The time point label, read with the paper, signifies: pre-treatment sample, taken before nivolumab and TIL therapy. Adults with stage 4 NSCLC were enrolled from late 2017 to early 2020 in a dual-center phase I trial. The samples were drawn from an open-label, single-arm phase I trial testing tumor-infiltrating lymphocyte therapy combined with nivolumab in advanced non-small cell lung cancer. Blood mononuclear cells were isolated from EDTA tubes by Ficoll gradient and were snap-frozen as pellets, and DNA was extracted with a Qiagen mini-prep kit. Remarks on this clone: No antigen is known for it. No much larger clone exists at a distance of one base, and base qualities are not known.

Results and caveats for the whole study, not just this receptor: The baseline peripheral repertoire was partially replaced by infused TIL clonotypes, which then decayed over months, and persistence showed no apparent association with response. The study protocol defined all tumor marker inferences as exploratory. The cohort was highly selected, including more treatment-naive, never-smoker and oncogene-addicted patients than is typical, which limits generalizability.

This TCR was recovered from a man between 65 and 79 years old with non-small cell lung cancer. The rearranged chain carries TRBV11-2 and TRBJ2-5, with 10 junctional bases fitting TRBD2. The specimen was blood, collected at baseline. This receptor has the CDR3 CASSLDRLAGAGETQYF. The sequenced DNA is TGTGCCAGCAGCTTAGATCGGCTAGCGGGAGCCGGGGAGACCCAGTACTTC. The full variable domain, with segments outside the CDR3 supplied by the reference TRBV11-2 and TRBJ2-5 proteins, appears as EAGVAQSPRYKIIEKRQSVAFWCNPISGHATLYWYQQILGQGPKLLIQFQNNGVVDDSQLPKDRFSAERLKGVDSTLKIQPAKLEDSAVYLCASSLDRLAGAGETQYFGPGTRLLVL.